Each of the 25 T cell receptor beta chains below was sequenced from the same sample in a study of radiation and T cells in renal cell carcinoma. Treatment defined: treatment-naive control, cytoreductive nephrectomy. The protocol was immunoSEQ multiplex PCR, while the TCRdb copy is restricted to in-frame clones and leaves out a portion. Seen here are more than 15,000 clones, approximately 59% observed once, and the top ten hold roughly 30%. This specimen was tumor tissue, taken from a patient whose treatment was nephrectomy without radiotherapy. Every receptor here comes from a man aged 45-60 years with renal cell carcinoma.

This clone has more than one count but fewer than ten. DNA for the CDR3: TGTGCCAGCAGCTTAGGAGGGATCGACTACGAGCAGTACTTC. This encodes CASSLGGIDYEQYF. The chain employs TRBV7-2 and TRBJ2-7; weak D call: TRBD2 (5 bases). Between the trimmed V and J ends, which lost 1 base and 3 bases, there was a span of 10 bases. The germline V gene has CDR1 SGHTA and CDR2 FQGNSA. This CDR3 contains 14 residues.

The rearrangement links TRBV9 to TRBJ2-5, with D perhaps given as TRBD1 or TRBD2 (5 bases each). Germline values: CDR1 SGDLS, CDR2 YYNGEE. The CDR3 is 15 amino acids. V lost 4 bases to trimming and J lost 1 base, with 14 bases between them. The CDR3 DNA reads TGTGCCAGCAGCCCCCCGGGGACCCTCCAAGAGACCCAGTACTTC. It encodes CASSPPGTLQETQYF.

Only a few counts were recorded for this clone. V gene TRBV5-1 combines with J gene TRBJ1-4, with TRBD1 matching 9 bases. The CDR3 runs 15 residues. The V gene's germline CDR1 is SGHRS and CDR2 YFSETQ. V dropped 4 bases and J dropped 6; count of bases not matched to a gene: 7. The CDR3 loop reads CASSPGDREDEKLFF. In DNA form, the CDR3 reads TGCGCCAGCAGCCCGGGGGACAGGGAGGATGAAAAACTGTTTTTT.

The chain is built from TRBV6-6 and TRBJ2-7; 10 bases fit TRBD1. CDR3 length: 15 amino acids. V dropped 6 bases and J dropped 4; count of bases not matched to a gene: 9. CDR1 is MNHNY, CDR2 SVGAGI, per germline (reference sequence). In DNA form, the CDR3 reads TGTGCCAGCAGGTACCGGGACAGGGGAATTTACGAGCAGTACTTC. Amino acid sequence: CASRYRDRGIYEQYF.

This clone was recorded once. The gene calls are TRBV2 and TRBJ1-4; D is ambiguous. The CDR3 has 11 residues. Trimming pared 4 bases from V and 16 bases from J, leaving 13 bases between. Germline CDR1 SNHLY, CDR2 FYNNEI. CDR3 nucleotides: TGTGCCAGCAGTGCGCTGGACGGTCGGTTTTTT. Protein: CASSALDGRFF.

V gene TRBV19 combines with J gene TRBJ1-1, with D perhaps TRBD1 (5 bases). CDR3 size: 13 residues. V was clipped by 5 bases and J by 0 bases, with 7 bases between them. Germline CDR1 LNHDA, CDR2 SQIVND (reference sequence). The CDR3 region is CASSPGLNTEAFF. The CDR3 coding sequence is TGTGCCAGTAGTCCAGGGTTGAACACTGAAGCTTTCTTT.

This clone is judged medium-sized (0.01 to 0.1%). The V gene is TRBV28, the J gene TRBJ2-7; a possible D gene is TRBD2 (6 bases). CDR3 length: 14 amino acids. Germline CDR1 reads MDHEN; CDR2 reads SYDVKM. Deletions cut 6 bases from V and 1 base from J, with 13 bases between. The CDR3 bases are TGTGCCAGCAGACCCGGGACTCCTTCCTACGAGCAGTACTTC. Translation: CASRPGTPSYEQYF.

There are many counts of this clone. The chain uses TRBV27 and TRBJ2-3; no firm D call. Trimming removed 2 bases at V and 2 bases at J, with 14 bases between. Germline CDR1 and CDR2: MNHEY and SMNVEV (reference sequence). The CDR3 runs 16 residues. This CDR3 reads CASSLGRLKNTDTQYF. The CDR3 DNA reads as TGTGCCAGCAGTTTAGGTCGCTTGAAGAACACAGATACGCAGTATTTT.

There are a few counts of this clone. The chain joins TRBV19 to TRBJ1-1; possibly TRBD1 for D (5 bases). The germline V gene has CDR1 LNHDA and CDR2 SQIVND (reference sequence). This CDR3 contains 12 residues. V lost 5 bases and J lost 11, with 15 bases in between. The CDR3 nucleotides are TGTGCCAGTAGTCGGGACCGTATTTCGGCTTTCTTT. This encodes CASSRDRISAFF.

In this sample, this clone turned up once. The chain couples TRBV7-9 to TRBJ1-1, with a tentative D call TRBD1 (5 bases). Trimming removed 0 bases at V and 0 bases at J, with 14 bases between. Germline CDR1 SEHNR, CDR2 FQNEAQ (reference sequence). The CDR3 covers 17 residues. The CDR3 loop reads CASSLATLGRLNTEAFF. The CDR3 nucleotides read TGTGCCAGCAGCTTAGCCACGTTGGGACGGCTGAACACTGAAGCTTTCTTT.

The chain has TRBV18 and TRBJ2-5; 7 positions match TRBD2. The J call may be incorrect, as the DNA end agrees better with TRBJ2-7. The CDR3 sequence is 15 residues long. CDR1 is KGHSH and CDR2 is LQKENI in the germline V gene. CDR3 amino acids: CASSPGTIGTYEQYF. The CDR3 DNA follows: TGTGCCAGCTCACCAGGGACTATAGGAACCTACGAGCAGTACTTC.

CDR3 DNA: TGTGCCAGCAGCCTACTAGCGGGGTCCCTGGAGCCCTACGAGCAGTACTTC. Translating gives CASSLLAGSLEPYEQYF. V usage is TRBV5-8 and J usage is TRBJ2-7, with 10 bases lining up with TRBD2. Unmatched junction bases numbered 12, after V lost 4 bases and J lost 2 bases. The CDR3 extends over 17 amino acids. Germline V gene lookup returns CDR1 SGHTS and CDR2 YDEGEE.

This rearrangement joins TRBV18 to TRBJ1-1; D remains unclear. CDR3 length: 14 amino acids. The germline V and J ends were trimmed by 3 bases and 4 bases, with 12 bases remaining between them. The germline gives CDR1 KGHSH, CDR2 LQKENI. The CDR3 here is CASSPELGITEAFF. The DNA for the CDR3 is TGTGCCAGCTCACCCGAGCTTGGGATCACTGAAGCTTTCTTT.

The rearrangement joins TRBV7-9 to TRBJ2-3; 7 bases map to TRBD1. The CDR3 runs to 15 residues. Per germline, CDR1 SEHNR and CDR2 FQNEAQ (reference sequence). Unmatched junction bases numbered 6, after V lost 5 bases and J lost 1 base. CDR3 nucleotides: TGTGCCAGCAGCGCTACAGGGGACGGCACAGATACGCAGTATTTT. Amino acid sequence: CASSATGDGTDTQYF.

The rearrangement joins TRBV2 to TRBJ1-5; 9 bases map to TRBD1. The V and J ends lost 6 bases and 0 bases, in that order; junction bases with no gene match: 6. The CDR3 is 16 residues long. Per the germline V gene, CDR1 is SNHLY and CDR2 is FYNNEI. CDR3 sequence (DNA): TGTGCCAGCAGGGGACAGGGTGACCATAGCAATCAGCCCCAGCATTTT. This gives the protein CASRGQGDHSNQPQHF.

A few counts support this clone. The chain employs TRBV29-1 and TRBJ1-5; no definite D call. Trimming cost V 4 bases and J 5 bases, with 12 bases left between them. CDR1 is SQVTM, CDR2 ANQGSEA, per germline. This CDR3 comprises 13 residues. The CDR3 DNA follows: TGCAGCGTTGGGGAGGACGGATATCAGCCCCAGCATTTT. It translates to CSVGEDGYQPQHF. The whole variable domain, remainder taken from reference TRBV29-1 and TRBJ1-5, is SAVISQKPSRDICQRGTSLTIQCQVDSQVTMMFWYRQQPGQSLTLIATANQGSEATYESGFVIDKFPISRPNLTFSTLTVSNMSPEDSSIYLCSVGEDGYQPQHFGDGTRLSIL.

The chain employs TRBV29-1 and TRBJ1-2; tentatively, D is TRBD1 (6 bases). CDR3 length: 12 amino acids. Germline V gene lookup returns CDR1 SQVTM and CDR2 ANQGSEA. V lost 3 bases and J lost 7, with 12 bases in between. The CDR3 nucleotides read TGCAGCGTTGAGAGGGACACCTTTGGCTACACCTTC. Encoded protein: CSVERDTFGYTF.

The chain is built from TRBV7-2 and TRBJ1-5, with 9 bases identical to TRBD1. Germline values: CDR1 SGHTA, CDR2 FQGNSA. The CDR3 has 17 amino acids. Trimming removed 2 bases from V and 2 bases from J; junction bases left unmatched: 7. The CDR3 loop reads CASSLLPRTGGNQPQHF. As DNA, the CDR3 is TGTGCCAGCAGCTTACTCCCGCGGACAGGGGGCAATCAGCCCCAGCATTTT.

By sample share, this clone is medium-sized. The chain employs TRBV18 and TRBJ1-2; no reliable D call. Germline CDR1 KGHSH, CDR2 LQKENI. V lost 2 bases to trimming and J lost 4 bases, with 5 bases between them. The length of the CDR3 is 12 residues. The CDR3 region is CASSPLSYGYTF. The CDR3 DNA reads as TGTGCCAGCTCACCATTAAGCTATGGCTACACCTTC.

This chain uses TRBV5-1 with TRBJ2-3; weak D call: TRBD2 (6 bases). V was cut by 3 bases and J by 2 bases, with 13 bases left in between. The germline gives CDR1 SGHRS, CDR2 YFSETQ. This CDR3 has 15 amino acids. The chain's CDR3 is CASSSDSGSTDTQYF. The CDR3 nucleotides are TGCGCCAGCAGCTCAGACAGCGGGTCCACAGATACGCAGTATTTT.

In DNA, the CDR3 is TGTGCCATCAGTAGCGGGAGTCTCCACAATGAGCAGTTCTTC. Encoded protein: CAISSGSLHNEQFF. The chain has TRBV10-3 and TRBJ2-1; 8 nucleotides agree with TRBD2. The CDR3 consists of 14 residues. The germline V gene encodes CDR1 ENHRY and CDR2 SYGVKD. V lost 5 bases and J lost 5; bases outside the gene matches: 5.

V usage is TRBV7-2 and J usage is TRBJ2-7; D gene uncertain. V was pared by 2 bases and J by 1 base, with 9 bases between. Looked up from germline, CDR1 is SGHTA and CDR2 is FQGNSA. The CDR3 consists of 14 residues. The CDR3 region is CASSLSLGSYEQYF. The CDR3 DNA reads TGTGCCAGCAGCTTATCCCTAGGTTCCTACGAGCAGTACTTC.

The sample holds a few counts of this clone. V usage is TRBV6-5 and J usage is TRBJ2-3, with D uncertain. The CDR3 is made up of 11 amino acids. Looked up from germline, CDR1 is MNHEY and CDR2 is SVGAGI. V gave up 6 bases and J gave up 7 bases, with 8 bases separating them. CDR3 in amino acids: CASRTAYTQYF. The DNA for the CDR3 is TGTGCCAGCAGGACCGCCTATACGCAGTATTTT.

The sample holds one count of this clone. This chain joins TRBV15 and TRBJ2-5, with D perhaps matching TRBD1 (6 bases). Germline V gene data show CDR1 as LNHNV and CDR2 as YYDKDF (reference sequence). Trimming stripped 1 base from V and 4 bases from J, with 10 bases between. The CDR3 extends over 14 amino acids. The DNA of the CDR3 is TGTGCCACCAGCAGAGGGGGGCGTGCAGAGACCCAGTACTTC. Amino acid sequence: CATSRGGRAETQYF.

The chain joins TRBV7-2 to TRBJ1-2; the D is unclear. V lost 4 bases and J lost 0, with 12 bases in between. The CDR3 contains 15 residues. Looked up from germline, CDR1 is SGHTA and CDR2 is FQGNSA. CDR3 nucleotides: TGTGCCAGCAGCTCGCGGACCTCGGCTAACTATGGCTACACCTTC. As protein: CASSSRTSANYGYTF.